This TCR beta chain was recovered during a study of type 1 and type 2 diabetes patients. Study-wide background: The cohort mixed type 1 diabetes, type 2 diabetes and nondiabetic donors.

Amplification started from genomic DNA. Multiplex PCR with 30 forward and 13 reverse primers amplified the TCR beta CDR3. One entry per CDR3 protein, called by TCRdb with MiXCR from the multiplex PCR reads. The sample consists of a few hundred thousand distinct CDR3 sequences, over 45% of them appearing once. This clonotype was found many times. Its antigen is still unknown. Findings and limits, study-wide: Type 2 diabetes and control samples shared highly correlated V and J usage, averaging approximately 0.97. Type 2 diabetes patients had few highly-expanded CD4+ clones, median one. Some HECs seen only in T1D might also appear in more T2D or control samples.

CDR1 and CDR2 from the germline V gene are LNHNV and YYDKDF (reference sequence). The CDR3 totals 14 residues. V was shortened by 3 bases and J by 5 bases, with 13 bases between the two germline ends. This rearrangement joins TRBV15 to TRBJ2-5; D call uncertain. The sequence derives from a young man with type 2 diabetes. Sequencing was carried out using peripheral blood mononuclear cells (PBMCs). CDR3 DNA sequence: TGTGCCACCAGCAGGACACAGCTTGGGGAGACCCAGTACTTC. This translates into CATSRTQLGETQYF.